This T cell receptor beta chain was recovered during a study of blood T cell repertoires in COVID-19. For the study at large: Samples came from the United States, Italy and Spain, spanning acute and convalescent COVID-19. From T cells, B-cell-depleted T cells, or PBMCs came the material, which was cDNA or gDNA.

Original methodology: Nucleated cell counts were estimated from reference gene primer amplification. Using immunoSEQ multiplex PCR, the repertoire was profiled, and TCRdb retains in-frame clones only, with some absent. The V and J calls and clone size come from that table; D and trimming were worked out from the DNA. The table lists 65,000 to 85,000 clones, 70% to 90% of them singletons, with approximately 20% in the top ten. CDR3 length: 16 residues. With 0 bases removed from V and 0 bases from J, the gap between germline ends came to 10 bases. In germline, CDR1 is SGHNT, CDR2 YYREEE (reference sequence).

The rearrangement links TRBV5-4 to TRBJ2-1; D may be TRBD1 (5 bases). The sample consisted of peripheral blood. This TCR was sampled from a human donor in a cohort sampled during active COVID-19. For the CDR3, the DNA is TGTGCCAGCAGCTTGGGGACACCCGGCTCCTACAATGAGCAGTTCTTC. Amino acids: CASSLGTPGSYNEQFF.